These 26 T cell receptor beta chains share one sample of origin, sequenced in a study of blood T cell repertoires in COVID-19. Here immunoSEQ multiplex PCR was the method, and the copy in TCRdb shows in-frame clones only, minus some. The top ten clones hold less than 1.5% of a sample with more than 300,000 clones, approximately 90% of them seen once. Sequencing was carried out using PBMCs or T cells enriched from blood (not recorded which). These TCRs come from a woman aged 18-30 years who had recovered from COVID-19.

This clone was found once. This sequence joins TRBV4-1 and TRBJ1-2; 11 bases fit TRBD1. The CDR3 runs 19 residues. Trimming removed 4 bases from V and 6 bases from J; junction bases left unmatched: 19. CDR1 is MGHRA, CDR2 YSYEKL, per germline. The DNA for the CDR3 is TGCGCCAGCAGCCCAAGACTTGCAAGAGTGGACAGGGGGCTGGATGGCTACACCTTC. Translated: CASSPRLARVDRGLDGYTF.

V and J are TRBV6-5 and TRBJ2-3; a possible D gene is TRBD2 (6 bases). Germline V gives CDR1 MNHEY, CDR2 SVGAGI. The CDR3 is 15 amino acids. Deletions cut 2 bases from V and 4 bases from J, with 13 bases between. The CDR3 DNA sequence: TGTGCCAGCAGTTACGTTGGCGGGGCGGCAGATACGCAGTATTTT. Its protein is CASSYVGGAADTQYF.

V and J are TRBV7-8 and TRBJ1-6; perhaps TRBD1 as D (6 bases). CDR3 length: 16 amino acids. Per the germline V gene, CDR1 is SGHVS and CDR2 is FQNEAQ. V was trimmed by 5 bases and J by 1 base, leaving 12 bases between them. The CDR3 here is CASSPRDTSYNSPLHF. In nucleotides, the CDR3 is TGTGCCAGCAGCCCCCGGGACACTTCCTATAATTCACCCCTCCACTTT.

As regards this clone: Other DNA sequences of this sample code for an identical CDR3. This chain connects TRBV9 to TRBJ1-2; TRBD1 aligns across 9 bases. From germline, CDR1 is SGDLS and CDR2 YYNGEE. Trimming took 0 bases from V and 5 from J; bases not matched to a gene: 2. The CDR3 is 14 amino acids. The CDR3 reads CASSVGTGDYGYTF. DNA of the CDR3: TGTGCCAGCAGCGTAGGGACAGGGGATTATGGCTACACCTTC.

The chain couples TRBV28 to TRBJ1-4, with 9 bases identical to TRBD1. V trimming: 6 bases; J trimming: 6 bases; junction bases outside the gene matches: 8. This CDR3 has 15 residues. Germline values: CDR1 MDHEN, CDR2 SYDVKM. Here the CDR3 reads CASSRDRDRDEKLFF. In nucleotides, the CDR3 is TGTGCCAGCAGCCGAGACCGGGACAGGGATGAAAAACTGTTTTTT.

This clone was detected once. This chain uses TRBV7-9 with TRBJ1-2; TRBD1 matches at 7 bases. CDR3 length: 15 residues. V dropped 1 base and J dropped 5; count of bases not matched to a gene: 7. Germline-derived CDR1 and CDR2 are SEHNR and FQNEAQ (reference sequence). CDR3 protein: CASSLEGGLGYGYTF. The CDR3 DNA reads as TGTGCCAGCAGCTTAGAAGGGGGCCTGGGGTATGGCTACACCTTC. The full variable domain, in which reference TRBV7-9 and TRBJ1-2 provide the parts outside the CDR3, is DTGVSQNPRHKITKRGQNVTFRCDPISEHNRLYWYRQTLGQGPEFLTYFQNEAQLEKSRLLSDRFSAERPKGSFSTLEIQRTEQGDSAMYLCASSLEGGLGYGYTFGSGTRLTVV.

The chain carries TRBV6-1 and TRBJ2-3, with TRBD2 matching 7 bases. The CDR3 sequence is 15 residues long. Germline lookup yields CDR1 MNHNS and CDR2 SASEGT. Trimming at V came to 2 bases and at J to 2 bases, leaving 4 bases not matched to a gene. The CDR3 region is CASSESGTVTDTQYF. The DNA for the CDR3 is TGTGCCAGCAGTGAAAGCGGGACCGTCACAGATACGCAGTATTTT.

The sample holds a few counts of this clone. Here the CDR3 DNA reads TGTGCCTGGACCTCGGGACAGCCGCCGCGCATGAACACTGAAGCTTTCTTT. Its translation: CAWTSGQPPRMNTEAFF. The genes are TRBV30 and TRBJ1-1, with TRBD1 matching over 7 bases. CDR1 is GTSNPN and CDR2 is SVGIG in the germline V gene (reference sequence). This CDR3 is built from 17 residues. Trimming cost V 4 bases and J 0 bases; bases outside gene matches: 14.

The chain links TRBV9 to TRBJ2-2, with 7 bases matching TRBD2. V lost 0 bases and J lost 1; bases outside the gene matches: 6. The CDR3 is made up of 17 amino acids. Germline lookup yields CDR1 SGDLS and CDR2 YYNGEE. The CDR3 nucleotides are TGTGCCAGCAGCGTAGTAGAGGGGAGGGTGAACACCGGGGAGCTGTTTTTT. Translation: CASSVVEGRVNTGELFF.

The chain has TRBV20-1 and TRBJ2-7; TRBD1 is a possible D gene (5 bases). Per germline, CDR1 DFQATT and CDR2 SNEGSKA (reference sequence). The CDR3 runs 11 residues. Trimming pared 5 bases from V and 3 bases from J, leaving 8 bases between. The chain's CDR3 is CSALGVYEQYF. The CDR3 DNA is TGCAGTGCTCTAGGGGTCTACGAGCAGTACTTC.

V is TRBV18 and J is TRBJ1-4; 8 bases agree with TRBD1. There are 15 residues in the CDR3. The junction had 6 bases not matched to a gene; V was cut back by 2 bases and J by 7 bases. Germline V lookup: CDR1 KGHSH, CDR2 LQKENI. The DNA for the CDR3 is TGTGCCAGCTCACCAATCCGGACAGGGTCTGAAAAACTGTTTTTT. Protein sequence: CASSPIRTGSEKLFF.

V gene TRBV19 combines with J gene TRBJ1-5; D remains unclear. Between the trimmed V and J ends, which lost 1 base and 0 bases, there was a span of 7 bases. The CDR3 length is 15 residues. Germline-derived CDR1 and CDR2 are LNHDA and SQIVND (reference sequence). CDR3 residues: CASSIAQYSNQPQHF. The DNA for the CDR3 is TGTGCCAGTAGTATAGCACAGTATAGCAATCAGCCCCAGCATTTT.

The rearrangement joins TRBV5-1 to TRBJ2-3; 10 nucleotides line up with TRBD1. With V trimmed by 0 bases and J by 2 bases, 3 bases remained unmatched. This CDR3 is 16 amino acids long. The V gene's germline CDR1 is SGHRS and CDR2 YFSETQ. The CDR3 protein is CASSLAGQGYTDTQYF. For the CDR3, the DNA is TGCGCCAGCAGCTTGGCGGGACAGGGGTACACAGATACGCAGTATTTT. Combining the CDR3 with reference TRBV5-1 and TRBJ2-3 gives the whole variable domain KAGVTQTPRYLIKTRGQQVTLSCSPISGHRSVSWYQQTPGQGLQFLFEYFSETQRNKGNFPGRFSGRQFSNSRSEMNVSTLELGDSALYLCASSLAGQGYTDTQYFGPGTRLTVL.

The rearrangement uses TRBV5-1 and TRBJ2-1; 7 nucleotides agree with TRBD1. The CDR3 covers 18 residues. Trimming removed 0 bases from V and 7 bases from J; junction bases left unmatched: 16. Germline CDR1 reads SGHRS; CDR2 reads YFSETQ. The CDR3 reads CASSLAKGGRPWANEQFF. CDR3 bases: TGCGCCAGCAGCTTGGCCAAAGGGGGCCGCCCTTGGGCGAATGAGCAGTTCTTC.

The chain carries TRBV14 and TRBJ2-7; possible D gene TRBD2, 6 bases. Trimming removed 6 bases from V and 6 bases from J, with 15 bases in between. CDR1 and CDR2 (germline): SGHDN, FVKESK. The CDR3 length is 13 residues. The CDR3 coding sequence is TGTGCCAGCAGAAAAGGGCCCGGGGGCGAGCAGTACTTC. Translated, it gives CASRKGPGGEQYF.

The V gene is TRBV5-1, the J gene TRBJ2-5, with 11 positions matching TRBD2. The CDR3 length is 16 residues. Germline values: CDR1 SGHRS, CDR2 YFSETQ. J lost 4 bases, V lost 4 bases, and 9 bases had no gene match. Here the CDR3 DNA reads TGCGCCAGCAGCACGAGGAGGCTAGCGGGAGGAGAGACCCAGTACTTC. Amino acid sequence: CASSTRRLAGGETQYF.

The sample holds many counts of this clone. This specimen includes other DNA sequences encoding the same CDR3. The DNA for the CDR3 is TGTGCCAGCTCGCAACAGGGAGTGAACACTGAAGCTTTCTTT. Translation gives CASSQQGVNTEAFF. The J gene is TRBJ1-1, the V gene TRBV18; D possibly corresponds to TRBD1 (6 bases). The V and J ends lost 6 bases and 0 bases respectively, with 11 bases between them. This CDR3 region has 14 residues. Per germline, CDR1 KGHSH and CDR2 LQKENI.

The V gene is TRBV6-2 or TRBV6-3, the J gene TRBJ2-7; weak D call: TRBD1 (6 bases). Trimming took 4 bases from V and 7 from J, leaving 17 bases between them. This CDR3 comprises 14 residues. The germline V gene encodes CDR1 MNHEY and CDR2 SVGEGT. CDR3 loop: CASSSLTGFYEQYF. The CDR3 coding sequence is TGTGCCAGCAGTTCCCTCACAGGGTTTTATGAGCAGTACTTC.

The rearrangement uses TRBV2 and TRBJ2-7; 7 bases map to TRBD1. V lost 2 bases, J lost 4 bases, and 8 bases stayed unmatched. The CDR3 runs to 15 residues. Germline CDR1 is SNHLY and CDR2 is FYNNEI. This CDR3 is CASSENVRGWYEQYF. In DNA form, the CDR3 reads TGTGCCAGCAGTGAAAATGTCAGGGGGTGGTACGAGCAGTACTTC.

J is TRBJ2-1 and V is TRBV6-6; tentatively, D is TRBD2 (5 bases). This CDR3 has 13 residues. Trimming shortened V by 10 bases and J by 0 bases, and 10 bases separated the two germline ends. Germline V gene data show CDR1 as MNHNY and CDR2 as SVGAGI (reference sequence). CDR3 protein: CATGLRSYNEQFF. CDR3 bases: TGTGCCACCGGACTCCGCTCCTACAATGAGCAGTTCTTC.

The chain combines TRBV24-1 with TRBJ1-1; D gene unclear. Germline CDR1 reads KGHDR; CDR2 reads SFDVKD. Deletions cut 1 base from V and 3 bases from J, with 17 bases between. The CDR3 has 17 amino acids. The CDR3 DNA reads as TGTGCCACCAGTGATTTAGGAGACCCACGATATGACACTGAAGCTTTCTTT. Its protein is CATSDLGDPRYDTEAFF.

This chain links TRBV7-9 with TRBJ2-1, with 12 positions matching TRBD2. This CDR3 has 16 residues. Trimming took 6 bases from V and 2 from J; bases not matched to a gene: 5. Germline V lookup: CDR1 SEHNR, CDR2 FQNEAQ (reference sequence). This chain's CDR3 is CASSSSGGATYNEQFF. The CDR3 DNA reads as TGTGCCAGCAGTTCTAGCGGGGGGGCTACCTACAATGAGCAGTTCTTC.

The chain uses TRBV6-9 and TRBJ1-3; TRBD1 agrees at 7 bases. This CDR3 region has 15 residues. Losses at the gene ends were 4 bases for V and 1 base for J; bases not matched to a gene: 4. Looked up from germline, CDR1 is MNHGY and CDR2 is SVAAGI. The CDR3 coding sequence is TGTGCCAGCAGTTCAGGGGGACAATCTGGAAACACCATATATTTT. This translates into CASSSGGQSGNTIYF.

Only one count was recorded for this clone. The chain links TRBV15 to TRBJ1-5; possibly TRBD1 for D (6 bases). The CDR3 runs 13 residues. Per germline, CDR1 LNHNV and CDR2 YYDKDF (reference sequence). The V end lost 8 bases, the J end lost 6 bases, and 14 bases lay between the germline ends. CDR3 amino acids: CATSRGAGQPQHF. The CDR3 region has the DNA TGTGCCACCTCTCGGGGGGCTGGTCAGCCCCAGCATTTT.

This clone was detected once. V and J are TRBV7-3 and TRBJ1-1, with D possibly TRBD1 on 6 matching bases. V lost 3 bases to trimming and J lost 5 bases, with 7 bases between them. CDR1 and CDR2 from the germline V gene are SGHTA and FQGTGA. This CDR3 has 12 residues. As DNA, the CDR3 is TGTGCCAGCAGCTTCCAGGGGACTGAAGCTTTCTTT. It codes for CASSFQGTEAFF.

The rearrangement uses TRBV6-5 and TRBJ2-1; D call uncertain. This CDR3 region has 13 residues. V gave up 0 bases and J gave up 8 bases, with 8 bases separating them. In germline, CDR1 is MNHEY, CDR2 SVGAGI. This CDR3 reads CASSYSRGYEQFF. The CDR3 DNA reads TGTGCCAGCAGTTACTCGAGAGGTTATGAGCAGTTCTTC.